This T cell receptor (beta chain) comes out of a study of T cells in Graves' hyperthyroidism and ophthalmopathy. Study findings and constraints: Separating ophthalmopathy from stable hyperthyroidism was achieved by a 13 V-J model.

RNA transcripts gave rise to amplified TCR beta CDR3 regions. With the HTBI primer set, the TCR CDR3 went through a first round of RT-PCR. In TCRdb, the multiplex PCR reads were re-called with MiXCR into one record per CDR3 protein. The table includes under 350,000 distinct CDR3 sequences, 15% to 20% detected once. There are many counts of this clonotype. Its antigen is not known. With 6 bases clipped from V and 2 bases from J, the junction kept 4 bases outside the gene matches. The CDR3 runs to 15 residues. CDR1 is SNHLY and CDR2 is FYNNEI in the germline V gene. The sequenced sample was blood. The chain links TRBV2 to TRBJ2-3; TRBD2 agrees at 11 bases. This receptor was taken from an older woman with Graves' ophthalmopathy. CDR3 sequence reads: CASSGTSGHTDTQYF. For the CDR3, the DNA is TGTGCCAGCAGCGGGACTAGCGGACACACAGATACGCAGTATTTT.